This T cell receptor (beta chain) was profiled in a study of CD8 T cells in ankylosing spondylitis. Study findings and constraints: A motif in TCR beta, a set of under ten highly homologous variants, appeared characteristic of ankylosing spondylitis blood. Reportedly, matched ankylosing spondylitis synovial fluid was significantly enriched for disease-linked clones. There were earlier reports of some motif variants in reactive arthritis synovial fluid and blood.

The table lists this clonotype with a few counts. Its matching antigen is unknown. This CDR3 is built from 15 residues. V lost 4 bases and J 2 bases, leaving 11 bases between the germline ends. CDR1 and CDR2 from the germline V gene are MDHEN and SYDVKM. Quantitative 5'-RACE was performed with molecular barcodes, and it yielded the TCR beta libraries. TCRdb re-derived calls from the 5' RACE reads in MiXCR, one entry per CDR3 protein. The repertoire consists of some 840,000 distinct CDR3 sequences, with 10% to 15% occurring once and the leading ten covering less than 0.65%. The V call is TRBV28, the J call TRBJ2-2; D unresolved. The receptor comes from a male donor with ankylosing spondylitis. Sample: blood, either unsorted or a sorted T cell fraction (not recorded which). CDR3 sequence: CASSSGPSNTGELFF. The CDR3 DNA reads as TGTGCCAGCAGTTCCGGACCCTCTAACACCGGGGAGCTGTTTTTT. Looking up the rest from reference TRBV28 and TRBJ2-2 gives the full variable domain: DVKVTQSSRYLVKRTGEKVFLECVQDMDHENMFWYRQDPGLGLRLIYFSYDVKMKEKGDIPEGYSVSREKKERFSLILESASTNQTSMYLCASSSGPSNTGELFFGEGSRLTVL.